Each of the 32 T cell receptor beta chains below was sequenced from the same sample in a study of T cells expressing NK-cell markers (dated by TCRdb to between 2020 and 2021). Library construction relied on 5' RACE. Sequencing was performed on an Illumina HiSeq 2000. TCRdb reprocessed the reads; each CDR3 protein sequence makes one entry, and DNA is unavailable. This sample's table contains some 190,000 distinct CDR3 sequences. The ten largest account for around 20% of the sample. Sequenced material: blood T cells: a sorted CD56 or NKG2C T cell subset, CD4+ or CD8+ T cells, or bulk PBMC T cells (not recorded which). These receptors all come from a man aged 18-75 years in good health.

Here the CDR3 reads CASSPGNSGANVLTF. The chain couples TRBV12-3 or TRBV12-4 to TRBJ2-6. CDR3 size: 15 residues.

V gene TRBV10-2 combines with J gene TRBJ2-6. The CDR3 runs to 17 residues. Germline CDR1 and CDR2: WSHSY and SAAADI. The CDR3 sequence is CASSESISAPGANVLTF.

The chain joins TRBV15 to TRBJ1-3. The CDR3 consists of 15 residues. CDR1 and CDR2 (germline): LNHNV, YYDKDF (reference sequence). This CDR3 is CATSREGTSGNTIYF.

J is TRBJ1-1 and V is TRBV6-5; TCRdb lists TRBD1, though no DNA is available to test this call. Germline lookup yields CDR1 MNHEY and CDR2 SVGAGI. This CDR3 comprises 16 residues. Here the CDR3 reads CASSFLRQVGNTEAFF.

The chain joins TRBV12-3 or TRBV12-4 to TRBJ1-6; TCRdb's D gene call, TRBD1, goes unchecked for lack of DNA. CDR3 length: 15 amino acids. The CDR3: CASSLIGTGNSPLHF.

This sequence joins TRBV11-1 and TRBJ1-6; TCRdb's D call of TRBD1 is untestable without DNA. Germline V gene lookup returns CDR1 SGHAT and CDR2 FQDESV (reference sequence). The CDR3 is made up of 12 amino acids. CDR3 sequence: CASGTVNSPLHF.

This clonotype ranks as medium-sized in terms of frequency. This rearrangement joins TRBV3-1 to TRBJ2-5. This CDR3 is built from 13 residues. Germline-derived CDR1 and CDR2 are LGHDT and YNNKEL (reference sequence). CDR3 sequence: CASSQEKAGTQYF.

V is TRBV7-2 and J is TRBJ2-7; TCRdb lists TRBD1, though no DNA is available to test this call. The CDR3 runs 16 residues. Germline assignment: CDR1 SGHTA and CDR2 FQGNSA. CDR3 loop: CASSLDSRGGIYEQYF.

The genes are TRBV19 and TRBJ2-7. Per germline, CDR1 LNHDA and CDR2 SQIVND (reference sequence). The CDR3 runs to 15 residues. CDR3 protein: CASSIDRRGSYEQYF.

The rearrangement links TRBV12-3 or TRBV12-4 to TRBJ2-1; no DNA is available, so the TRBD2 call from TCRdb remains unchecked. The CDR3 extends over 15 amino acids. This chain's CDR3 is CASRGRDNQYNEQFF.

The chain has TRBV25-1 and TRBJ1-6; TCRdb's D gene call, TRBD1, goes unchecked for lack of DNA. There are 12 residues in the CDR3. Germline V gives CDR1 MGHDK, CDR2 SYGVNS. The CDR3 here is CAAGDSLSPLHF. Variable domain in full (rest from reference TRBV25-1 and TRBJ1-6): EADIYQTPRYLVIGTGKKITLECSQTMGHDKMYWYQQDPGMELHLIHYSYGVNSTEKGDLSSESTVSRIRTEHFPLTLESARPSHTSQYLCAAGDSLSPLHFGNGTRLTVT.

J is TRBJ2-5 and V is TRBV2; TCRdb's D call, TRBD2, is unchecked because there is no DNA. The length of the CDR3 is 15 residues. Per germline, CDR1 SNHLY and CDR2 FYNNEI. The CDR3 loop reads CASSEDGTTQETQYF.

The chain combines TRBV11-2 with TRBJ2-7; TCRdb picks TRBD1, but there is no DNA to check that call. The CDR3 runs to 14 residues. Germline values: CDR1 SGHAT, CDR2 FQNNGV. This chain's CDR3 is CASSLSGGIYEQYF.

This rearrangement joins TRBV19 to TRBJ2-7; TCRdb gives TRBD1 as the D gene, but with no DNA this cannot be confirmed. The CDR3 is 14 residues long. Germline CDR1 reads LNHDA; CDR2 reads SQIVND (reference sequence). CDR3 region: CASSAQGVSYEQYF.

J is TRBJ2-5 and V is TRBV5-1; TCRdb's D call of TRBD2 is untestable without DNA. The CDR3 sequence is 16 residues long. Germline V gene lookup returns CDR1 SGHRS and CDR2 YFSETQ. The CDR3 reads CASSYGTSGGKETQYF. Variable domain in full (rest from reference TRBV5-1 and TRBJ2-5): KAGVTQTPRYLIKTRGQQVTLSCSPISGHRSVSWYQQTPGQGLQFLFEYFSETQRNKGNFPGRFSGRQFSNSRSEMNVSTLELGDSALYLCASSYGTSGGKETQYFGPGTRLLVL.

The J gene is TRBJ1-5, the V gene TRBV28; TCRdb's assignment of TRBD1 cannot be checked, as there is no DNA. CDR3 length equals 14 residues. Germline lookup yields CDR1 MDHEN and CDR2 SYDVKM. CDR3 loop: CASSFRGVNQPQHF.

CDR3 in amino acids: CASSNRGDYTEAFF. V and J are TRBV6-2 or TRBV6-3 and TRBJ1-1. Germline CDR1 is MNHEY and CDR2 is SVGEGT. CDR3 length: 14 residues.

The V and J genes are TRBV4-2 and TRBJ2-1; TCRdb gives TRBD2 as the D gene, but with no DNA this cannot be confirmed. The germline gives CDR1 LGHNA, CDR2 YNFKEQ. The CDR3 length is 13 residues. The CDR3 protein is CASSDVAAKGQFF.

The rearrangement links TRBV12-3 or TRBV12-4 to TRBJ2-7; TCRdb's D call, TRBD1, is unchecked because there is no DNA. The CDR3 is 14 residues long. The CDR3 sequence: CASSLGDRGSEQYF.

The CDR3 spells CASSLGRWRGEQYF. V and J are TRBV12-3 or TRBV12-4 and TRBJ2-7; the D call of TRBD2 rests on TCRdb alone, since no DNA is present to check it. The CDR3 is 14 amino acids.

This chain uses TRBV5-4 with TRBJ2-3; no DNA is available, so the TRBD2 call from TCRdb remains unchecked. Germline V CDR1 and CDR2: SGHNT, YYREEE (reference sequence). This CDR3 is built from 16 residues. CDR3 loop: CASSFWTSGAADTQYF.

This chain links TRBV7-3 with TRBJ2-1; there is no DNA to check the TCRdb D call of TRBD1. The CDR3 runs 16 residues. Germline CDR1 reads SGHTA; CDR2 reads FQGTGA. CDR3 loop: CASSLRQGPSDNEQFF.

This sequence joins TRBV7-8 and TRBJ1-6; no DNA is available, so the TRBD1 call from TCRdb remains unchecked. From germline, CDR1 is SGHVS and CDR2 FQNEAQ. The CDR3 spans 14 residues. The CDR3: CASSWGVGNSPLHF.

The CDR3 spells CASSPGLPSSYEQYF. The V gene is TRBV27, the J gene TRBJ2-7; absent DNA, TCRdb's TRBD2 call cannot be checked. This CDR3 is 15 amino acids long. Per the germline V gene, CDR1 is MNHEY and CDR2 is SMNVEV (reference sequence).

The chain combines TRBV4-2 with TRBJ1-6; the TRBD1 assignment by TCRdb is unverifiable without DNA. The germline CDR1 and CDR2 sequences are LGHNA and YNFKEQ. CDR3 size: 15 residues. The CDR3: CASSQKDRVHSPLHF.

The chain employs TRBV10-3 and TRBJ2-3; TCRdb lists TRBD2, though no DNA is available to test this call. CDR3 length equals 16 residues. Germline V gives CDR1 ENHRY, CDR2 SYGVKD. This CDR3 is CAISESWTLGTDTQYF.

The CDR3 is CASSGTVYNSPLHF. V and J are TRBV6-1 and TRBJ1-6; TCRdb's D call, TRBD1, is unchecked because there is no DNA. CDR3 length equals 14 residues. Germline V lookup: CDR1 MNHNS, CDR2 SASEGT.

The chain combines TRBV6-1 with TRBJ2-1; TCRdb's D gene call, TRBD1, goes unchecked for lack of DNA. CDR1 MNHNS and CDR2 SASEGT come from the germline V gene. The CDR3 covers 13 residues. CDR3: CASSLGPRDEQFF.

The genes are TRBV2 and TRBJ1-2. Germline assignment: CDR1 SNHLY and CDR2 FYNNEI. The CDR3 sequence is 15 residues long. The CDR3 spells CASSETGPSNYGYTF. The full variable domain, completed using reference TRBV2 and TRBJ1-2, is EPEVTQTPSHQVTQMGQEVILRCVPISNHLYFYWYRQILGQKVEFLVSFYNNEISEKSEIFDDQFSVERPDGSNFTLKIRSTKLEDSAMYFCASSETGPSNYGYTFGSGTRLTVV.

The gene calls are TRBV7-9 and TRBJ2-3; TCRdb gives TRBD2 as the D gene, but with no DNA this cannot be confirmed. This CDR3 has 14 residues. CDR1 is SEHNR, CDR2 FQNEAQ, per germline (reference sequence). The CDR3 is CASSPEGWSDTQYF.

The genes are TRBV9 and TRBJ2-6; checking the TCRdb D call of TRBD1 is not possible without DNA. Per germline, CDR1 SGDLS and CDR2 YYNGEE. The CDR3 length is 19 residues. The CDR3 sequence: CASSDSSRDSLTGANVLTF.

The chain combines TRBV6-4 with TRBJ2-3; TCRdb indicates TRBD1, and absent DNA this call remains unverified. The CDR3 extends over 16 amino acids. Germline V gene lookup returns CDR1 MRHNA and CDR2 SNTAGT. The CDR3 here is CASSDEAGGSTDTQYF.